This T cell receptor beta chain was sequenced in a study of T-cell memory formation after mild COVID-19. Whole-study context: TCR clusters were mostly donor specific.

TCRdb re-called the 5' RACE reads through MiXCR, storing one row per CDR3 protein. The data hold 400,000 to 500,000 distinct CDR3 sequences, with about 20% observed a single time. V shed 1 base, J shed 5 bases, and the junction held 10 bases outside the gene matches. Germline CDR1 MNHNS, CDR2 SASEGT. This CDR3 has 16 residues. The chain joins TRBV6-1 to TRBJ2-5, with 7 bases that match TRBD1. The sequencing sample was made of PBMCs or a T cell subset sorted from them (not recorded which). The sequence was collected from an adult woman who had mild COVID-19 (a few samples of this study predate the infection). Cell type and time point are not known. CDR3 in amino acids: CASSEVSRGFRETQYF. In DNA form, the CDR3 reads TGTGCCAGCAGTGAAGTGAGCAGGGGGTTTCGGGAGACCCAGTACTTC.